These 7 T cell receptor beta chains share one sample of origin, sequenced in a study of CD8 T cells in ankylosing spondylitis. Antigens for these TCRs are unknown. TCRdb re-called the 5' RACE reads through MiXCR, storing one row per CDR3 protein. This table holds under 950,000 distinct CDR3 sequences, 15% to 20% found once. General study points: Seemingly characteristic of ankylosing spondylitis blood was a TCR beta motif consisting of several highly homologous variants.

Sequences were obtained from blood, either unsorted or a sorted T cell fraction (not recorded which). The origin of the receptors is a male donor with ankylosing spondylitis.

This clonotype was counted between two and nine times. The V call is TRBV5-1, the J call TRBJ2-1; weak D call: TRBD2 (6 bases). In germline, CDR1 is SGHRS, CDR2 YFSETQ. V was cut by 1 base and J by 2 bases, with 10 bases left in between. The CDR3 runs 15 residues. The CDR3 loop is CASSLRAGPYNEQFF. As DNA, the CDR3 is TGCGCCAGCAGCTTGAGGGCGGGACCCTACAATGAGCAGTTCTTC.

V is TRBV20-1 and J is TRBJ2-3; a weak D match, TRBD1 (5 bases). V lost 3 bases and J 7 bases, leaving 20 bases between the germline ends. The CDR3 has 15 amino acids. CDR1 is DFQATT, CDR2 SNEGSKA, per germline (reference sequence). The DNA for the CDR3 is TGCAGTGCTAGTAGCCCCGACTGGGGCACGTATACGCAGTATTTT. Protein product: CSASSPDWGTYTQYF.

In DNA form, the CDR3 reads TGCAGTGCTGGGGGGGGACTAGCGGGAGTCATCGAGTACAATGAGCAGTTCTTC. Translation: CSAGGGLAGVIEYNEQFF. V usage is TRBV20-1 and J usage is TRBJ2-1, with TRBD2 matching 14 bases. The V gene end was trimmed by 5 bases and the J gene end by 4 bases; junction bases not matched to a gene: 13. CDR3 length equals 18 residues. Germline CDR1 reads DFQATT; CDR2 reads SNEGSKA (reference sequence).

This chain links TRBV4-3 with TRBJ2-3; a weak D match, TRBD1 (6 bases). The CDR3 contains 16 residues. With 0 bases removed from V and 8 bases from J, the gap between germline ends came to 18 bases. CDR1 and CDR2 (germline): LGHNA, YSLEER. This chain's CDR3 is CASSQDRQGLKGTQYF. The CDR3 bases are TGCGCCAGCAGCCAAGATCGGCAGGGGCTGAAGGGTACGCAGTATTTT.

The chain carries TRBV4-2 and TRBJ2-1; D is unresolved. V was cut by 4 bases and J by 0 bases, with 13 bases left in between. The CDR3 has 16 residues. The germline gives CDR1 LGHNA, CDR2 YNFKEQ. CDR3 in amino acids: CASSLSRGDSYNEQFF. CDR3 nucleotides: TGTGCCAGCAGCCTCTCTCGCGGTGACTCCTACAATGAGCAGTTCTTC.

The chain has TRBV20-1 and TRBJ2-7, with 8 bases matching TRBD2. The CDR3 contains 15 residues. V trimming: 0 bases; J trimming: 0 bases; junction bases outside the gene matches: 4. The germline V gene encodes CDR1 DFQATT and CDR2 SNEGSKA (reference sequence). The CDR3 is CSARDTSGGSYEQYF. As DNA, the CDR3 is TGCAGTGCTAGAGATACCAGCGGGGGCTCCTACGAGCAGTACTTC.

The chain recombines TRBV7-2 with TRBJ2-1; 9 positions match TRBD2. The V segment lost 2 bases and the J segment 6 bases; nucleotides outside the gene matches: 5. The CDR3 has 15 residues. Germline values: CDR1 SGHTA, CDR2 FQGNSA. The CDR3 DNA reads as TGTGCCAGCAGCTTATCTGCGGGAGGGCGCAATGAGCAGTTCTTC. Translated, it gives CASSLSAGGRNEQFF.